These 29 T cell receptor beta chains were sequenced from one sample in a study of vaccination and CD4 T cells after COVID-19. In TCRdb, the PCR reads were re-called with MiXCR into one record per CDR3 protein. The sample lists fewer than 25,000 distinct CDR3 sequences; 51% were seen once. Sequencing used CD4+ T cells from blood, obtained before SARS-CoV-2 vaccination. Every receptor here comes from a human donor who had recovered from COVID-19.

With respect to this clonotype: In this CDR3 the conserved last residue, phenylalanine or tryptophan, is missing, so a read error is likely. The chain employs TRBV6-2 or TRBV6-3 and TRBJ2-7; 9 positions agree with TRBD2. This CDR3 is built from 15 residues. In germline, CDR1 is MNHEY, CDR2 SVGEGT. V dropped 7 bases and J dropped 4; count of bases not matched to a gene: 11. The CDR3, as DNA: TGTGCCAGCAAAGACGGCGGGAGGGCCGGGTACGAGCAGTACTCC. Amino acid sequence: CASKDGGRAGYEQYS.

J is TRBJ2-5 and V is TRBV20-1, with 13 bases identical to TRBD2. V lost 0 bases to trimming and J lost 2 bases; unmatched junction nucleotides: 6. CDR3 length: 17 residues. The germline CDR1 and CDR2 sequences are DFQATT and SNEGSKA (reference sequence). CDR3 DNA: TGCAGTGCTAGAGATCTTAGGACTAGCGGGGGACAAGAGACCCAGTACTTC. This sequence encodes CSARDLRTSGGQETQYF.

The chain links TRBV25-1 to TRBJ2-3; 7 bases align to TRBD2. The CDR3 sequence is 16 residues long. Germline trimming cut 0 bases from V and 3 bases from J; bases unmatched to any gene: 6. The germline V gene encodes CDR1 MGHDK and CDR2 SYGVNS. This chain's CDR3 is CASSEYRSAGTDTQYF. In nucleotides, the CDR3 is TGTGCCAGCAGTGAATACAGGTCAGCGGGGACAGATACGCAGTATTTT.

The J gene is TRBJ2-4, the V gene TRBV2; D tentatively reads TRBD1 or TRBD2 (6 bases each). The V end was cut by 7 bases, the J end by 5 bases, with 21 bases between. This CDR3 contains 16 residues. CDR1 is SNHLY, CDR2 FYNNEI, per germline. CDR3 loop: CASTYRDGRGENIQYF. The CDR3, as DNA: TGTGCCAGCACCTACAGGGACGGGAGAGGCGAAAACATTCAGTACTTC. The full variable domain, rest sourced from reference TRBV2 and TRBJ2-4, is EPEVTQTPSHQVTQMGQEVILRCVPISNHLYFYWYRQILGQKVEFLVSFYNNEISEKSEIFDDQFSVERPDGSNFTLKIRSTKLEDSAMYFCASTYRDGRGENIQYFGAGTRLSVL.

The rearrangement joins TRBV28 to TRBJ1-2; D ambiguous. Trimming pared 2 bases from V and 5 bases from J, leaving 21 bases between. The CDR3 sequence is 17 residues long. Germline V gene lookup returns CDR1 MDHEN and CDR2 SYDVKM. CDR3 loop: CASSLEGPRVATYGYTF. The CDR3 coding sequence is TGTGCCAGCAGTTTAGAGGGTCCCAGAGTTGCTACTTATGGCTACACCTTC.

The sample holds a few counts of this clonotype. The V and J genes are TRBV19 and TRBJ1-2, with TRBD1 matching over 11 bases. CDR1 and CDR2 from the germline V gene are LNHDA and SQIVND (reference sequence). The length of the CDR3 is 15 residues. Losses at the gene ends were 5 bases for V and 6 bases for J; bases not matched to a gene: 8. In DNA form, the CDR3 reads TGTGCCAGTAGTGAAGGACAGGGGGCGCGAGATGGCTACACCTTC. Its translation: CASSEGQGARDGYTF. Using reference TRBV19 and TRBJ1-2 for the parts outside the CDR3, the full variable domain is DGGITQSPKYLFRKEGQNVTLSCEQNLNHDAMYWYRQDPGQGLRLIYYSQIVNDFQKGDIAEGYSVSREKKESFPLTVTSAQKNPTAFYLCASSEGQGARDGYTFGSGTRLTVV.

V is TRBV6-2 or TRBV6-3 and J is TRBJ2-2; 8 positions match TRBD2. V trimming: 0 bases; J trimming: 7 bases; junction bases outside the gene matches: 7. The CDR3 spans 16 residues. Per the germline V gene, CDR1 is MNHEY and CDR2 is SVGEGT. The chain's CDR3 is CASSYSGTSLSGELFF. The CDR3 nucleotides read TGTGCCAGCAGTTACTCGGGGACTAGTCTTAGCGGGGAGCTGTTTTTT.

The chain couples TRBV29-1 to TRBJ2-2, with 8 bases identical to TRBD1. CDR3 length equals 13 residues. V lost 7 bases to trimming and J lost 5 bases; unmatched junction nucleotides: 6. Germline CDR1 and CDR2: SQVTM and ANQGSEA. This chain's CDR3 is CSAGQGRTGELFF. The CDR3 DNA reads as TGCAGCGCAGGACAGGGTCGGACCGGGGAGCTGTTTTTT.

The sample holds a few counts of this clonotype. The rearrangement uses TRBV20-1 and TRBJ2-3, with D possibly being TRBD2 (6 bases). Trimming stripped 6 bases from V and 2 bases from J, with 12 bases between. Germline loops: CDR1 DFQATT, CDR2 SNEGSKA (reference sequence). This CDR3 is built from 13 residues. The CDR3 DNA reads TGCAGTGCGGCCCGGGACTTCACAGATACGCAGTATTTT. This translates into CSAARDFTDTQYF.

The chain is built from TRBV7-2 and TRBJ2-7; perhaps TRBD2 as D (5 bases). Germline CDR1 is SGHTA and CDR2 is FQGNSA. This CDR3 spans 14 amino acids. Trimming took off 4 bases at V and 4 bases at J, with 14 bases between the two ends. CDR3 DNA sequence: TGTGCCAGCAGCTCGGCGGGCCCCACTTACGAGCAGTACTTC. This gives the protein CASSSAGPTYEQYF.

This clonotype was seen only a few times. CDR3 protein: CSATGGQETQYF. DNA of the CDR3: TGCAGTGCTACCGGTGGGCAAGAGACCCAGTACTTC. This chain joins TRBV20-1 and TRBJ2-5, with unresolved D. This CDR3 spans 12 amino acids. The V end was cut by 4 bases, the J end by 2 bases, with 8 bases between. CDR1 DFQATT and CDR2 SNEGSKA come from the germline V gene (reference sequence).

The J gene is TRBJ2-7, the V gene TRBV27, with D perhaps matching TRBD1 or TRBD2 (5 bases each). V dropped 9 bases and J dropped 9 bases, with 27 bases sitting between them. The CDR3 runs to 15 residues. Germline V lookup: CDR1 MNHEY, CDR2 SMNVEV (reference sequence). The CDR3 here is CASRLGTVGRNGQYF. CDR3 coding DNA: TGTGCCAGTCGCCTCGGGACCGTGGGTAGGAACGGGCAGTACTTC.

The V and J genes are TRBV7-2 and TRBJ1-5; D ambiguous. Per germline, CDR1 SGHTA and CDR2 FQGNSA. The CDR3 runs to 13 residues. Trimming took 5 bases from V and 4 from J, leaving 9 bases between them. DNA of the CDR3: TGTGCCAGCAGCACTCAAGGGAATCAGCCCCAGCATTTT. This encodes CASSTQGNQPQHF.

The chain uses TRBV24-1 and TRBJ2-3; D uncertain. The V and J ends lost 5 bases and 2 bases respectively, with 7 bases between them. The CDR3 has 13 amino acids. Germline V gene lookup returns CDR1 KGHDR and CDR2 SFDVKD. CDR3 DNA sequence: TGTGCCACCAGTGGGCGCTTCACAGATACGCAGTATTTT. It yields the protein CATSGRFTDTQYF.

In this sample, this clonotype turned up a few times. The chain uses TRBV15 and TRBJ1-5; D is unclear. The V gene's germline CDR1 is LNHNV and CDR2 YYDKDF (reference sequence). Trimming took off 0 bases at V and 5 bases at J, with 11 bases between the two ends. The CDR3 has 15 amino acids. The CDR3 region is CATSRDLGSYQPQHF. Written as DNA, the CDR3 is TGTGCCACCAGCAGAGATCTAGGCAGTTATCAGCCCCAGCATTTT. The whole variable domain, remainder taken from reference TRBV15 and TRBJ1-5, is DAMVIQNPRYQVTQFGKPVTLSCSQTLNHNVMYWYQQKSSQAPKLLFHYYDKDFNNEADTPDNFQSRRPNTSFCFLDIRSPGLGDTAMYLCATSRDLGSYQPQHFGDGTRLSIL.

The chain joins TRBV20-1 to TRBJ2-7; weak D call: TRBD2 (6 bases). The germline CDR1 and CDR2 sequences are DFQATT and SNEGSKA (reference sequence). V was trimmed by 3 bases and J by 3 bases, leaving 9 bases between them. CDR3 length equals 12 residues. In DNA, the CDR3 is TGCAGTGCTAGCGGGACTGGCTACGAGCAGTACTTC. This gives the protein CSASGTGYEQYF.

This clonotype was seen just once. The chain couples TRBV19 to TRBJ1-1; 7 bases map to TRBD1. The J segment lost 6 bases and the V segment lost 3 bases, leaving 1 base of the junction unmatched. CDR3 length: 12 amino acids. Germline V lookup: CDR1 LNHDA, CDR2 SQIVND (reference sequence). The DNA for the CDR3 is TGTGCCAGTAGTATTACAGGGGCTGAAGCTTTCTTT. This codes for CASSITGAEAFF.

This clonotype was detected only a few times. The chain uses TRBV6-2 or TRBV6-3 and TRBJ2-2; D is uncertain. V was cut by 11 bases and J by 3 bases, with 19 bases left in between. Germline loops: CDR1 MNHEY, CDR2 SVGEGT. The CDR3 totals 15 residues. CDR3 nucleotide sequence: TGTGCCGGCAATACGGCCTCCATCTACACCGGGGAGCTGTTTTTT. It specifies CAGNTASIYTGELFF.

The gene calls are TRBV5-1 and TRBJ2-7, with a possible D match to TRBD2 (6 bases). Germline lookup yields CDR1 SGHRS and CDR2 YFSETQ. This CDR3 has 16 amino acids. Trimming took 4 bases from V and 2 from J, leaving 19 bases between them. The CDR3 DNA reads as TGCGCCAGCAGCCATATTGGCCGGGGGATTACCTACGAGCAGTACTTC. Translating it yields CASSHIGRGITYEQYF.

The chain uses TRBV7-9 and TRBJ2-1; no clear D. The germline V gene encodes CDR1 SEHNR and CDR2 FQNEAQ (reference sequence). The ends were cut back, 7 bases at V and 8 bases at J, with 18 bases in the middle. The CDR3 covers 14 residues. The chain's CDR3 is CASIPPVASDEQFF. CDR3 DNA: TGTGCCAGCATCCCCCCGGTGGCTAGTGATGAGCAGTTCTTC.

The rearrangement links TRBV20-1 to TRBJ1-1, with D unresolved. V shed 3 bases and J shed 3 bases, with 8 bases lying between them. CDR1 and CDR2 (germline): DFQATT, SNEGSKA (reference sequence). The CDR3 spans 12 residues. CDR3 sequence reads: CSARTLYTEAFF. Here the CDR3 DNA reads TGCAGTGCTAGGACCCTGTACACTGAAGCTTTCTTT.

The chain joins TRBV6-1 to TRBJ1-2; D gene ambiguous. V was pared by 2 bases and J by 8 bases, with 9 bases between. Germline V gives CDR1 MNHNS, CDR2 SASEGT. This CDR3 is built from 12 residues. The CDR3 bases are TGTGCCAGCAGTGAATTGGGTGGAGGCTACACCTTC. This codes for CASSELGGGYTF.

The gene calls are TRBV2 and TRBJ1-2; D is unclear. V shed 6 bases and J shed 4 bases, with 15 bases lying between them. There are 14 residues in the CDR3. Germline V CDR1 and CDR2: SNHLY, FYNNEI. The CDR3 nucleotides read TGTGCCAGCAGAGAACTTGCGGGGATCTATGGCTACACCTTC. It translates to CASRELAGIYGYTF.

The rearrangement joins TRBV6-1 to TRBJ1-6; 9 nucleotides agree with TRBD1. The junction had 7 bases not matched to a gene; V was cut back by 7 bases and J by 9 bases. This CDR3 contains 14 residues. Germline-derived CDR1 and CDR2 are MNHNS and SASEGT. Here the CDR3 DNA reads TGTGCCAGCATCCCGACAGGGGGTGGTTCACCCCTCCACTTT. Encoded protein: CASIPTGGGSPLHF.

This clonotype has more than one count but fewer than ten. The chain is built from TRBV20-1 and TRBJ1-1; 7 positions match TRBD1. The CDR3 consists of 13 residues. Germline CDR1 DFQATT, CDR2 SNEGSKA (reference sequence). Trimming at V came to 2 bases and at J to 7 bases, leaving 7 bases not matched to a gene. In DNA form, the CDR3 reads TGCAGTGCTAGACAGGGGGGAATAAGTGAAGCTTTCTTT. It yields the protein CSARQGGISEAFF.

The chain links TRBV5-6 to TRBJ2-5; 11 nucleotides align to TRBD1. This CDR3 is built from 15 residues. CDR1 and CDR2 from the germline V gene are SGHDT and YYEEEE. The J segment lost 5 bases and the V segment lost 4 bases, leaving 7 bases of the junction unmatched. CDR3 protein: CASSGGQGVVETQYF. As DNA, the CDR3 is TGTGCCAGCAGCGGGGGACAGGGGGTTGTTGAGACCCAGTACTTC. The whole variable domain, remainder taken from reference TRBV5-6 and TRBJ2-5, is DAGVTQSPTHLIKTRGQQVTLRCSPKSGHDTVSWYQQALGQGPQFIFQYYEEEERQRGNFPDRFSGHQFPNYSSELNVNALLLGDSALYLCASSGGQGVVETQYFGPGTRLLVL.

This chain connects TRBV20-1 to TRBJ2-1, with D unresolved. Germline CDR1 and CDR2: DFQATT and SNEGSKA (reference sequence). Trimming took 6 bases from V and 8 from J, leaving 11 bases between them. This CDR3 is 11 amino acids long. CDR3 sequence: CSARRWDEQFF. The CDR3 DNA is TGCAGTGCAAGAAGGTGGGATGAGCAGTTCTTC.

This clonotype turned up a few times. The chain uses TRBV11-1 and TRBJ2-5; D possibly corresponds to TRBD2 (5 bases). V lost 1 base and J lost 4, with 7 bases in between. This CDR3 is built from 13 residues. CDR1 and CDR2 from the germline V gene are SGHAT and FQDESV (reference sequence). CDR3 region: CASSLGLRETQYF. CDR3 DNA sequence: TGTGCCAGCAGCTTAGGACTAAGAGAGACCCAGTACTTC.

The table lists this clonotype with a few counts. The V and J genes are TRBV20-1 and TRBJ1-5, with D perhaps TRBD1 (5 bases). The V and J ends lost 6 bases and 8 bases respectively, with 17 bases between them. The CDR3 sequence is 13 residues long. Per germline, CDR1 DFQATT and CDR2 SNEGSKA (reference sequence). CDR3 in DNA: TGCAGTGCAAACCAGGGAGTGACGGAGCCCCAGCATTTT. This gives the protein CSANQGVTEPQHF.